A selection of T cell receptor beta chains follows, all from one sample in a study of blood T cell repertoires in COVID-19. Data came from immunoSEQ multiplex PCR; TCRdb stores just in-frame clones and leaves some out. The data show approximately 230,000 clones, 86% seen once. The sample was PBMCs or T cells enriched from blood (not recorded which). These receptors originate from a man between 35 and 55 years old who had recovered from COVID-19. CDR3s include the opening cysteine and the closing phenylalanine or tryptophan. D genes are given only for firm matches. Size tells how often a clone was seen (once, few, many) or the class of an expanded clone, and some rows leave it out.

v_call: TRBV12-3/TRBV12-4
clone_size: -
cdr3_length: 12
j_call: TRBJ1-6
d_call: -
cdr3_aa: CASSIPQGPLHF
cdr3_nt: TGTGCCAGCAGTATCCCCCAGGGACCCCTCCACTTT

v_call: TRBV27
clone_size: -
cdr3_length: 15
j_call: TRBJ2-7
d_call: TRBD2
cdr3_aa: CASSGLAGGSYEQYF
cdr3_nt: TGTGCCAGCAGTGGACTAGCGGGGGGCTCCTACGAGCAGTACTTC

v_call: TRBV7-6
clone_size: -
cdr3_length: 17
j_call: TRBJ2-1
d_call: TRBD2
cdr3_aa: CASSQTSGTSVYNEQFF
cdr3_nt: TGTGCCAGCAGCCAGACATCCGGGACTAGTGTCTACAATGAGCAGTTCTTC

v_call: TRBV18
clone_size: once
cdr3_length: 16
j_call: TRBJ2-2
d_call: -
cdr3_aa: CASSPFETENTGELFF
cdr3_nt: TGTGCCAGCTCACCATTCGAGACAGAGAACACCGGGGAGCTGTTTTTT

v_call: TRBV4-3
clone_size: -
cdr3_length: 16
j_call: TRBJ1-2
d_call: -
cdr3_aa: CASSQDGGPTPYGYTF
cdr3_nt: TGCGCCAGCAGCCAAGACGGGGGGCCAACCCCATATGGCTACACCTTC

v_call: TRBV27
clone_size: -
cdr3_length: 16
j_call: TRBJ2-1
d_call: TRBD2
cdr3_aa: CASSLSRGGSYNEQFF
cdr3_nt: TGTGCCAGCAGTTTATCACGGGGGGGCAGCTACAATGAGCAGTTCTTC

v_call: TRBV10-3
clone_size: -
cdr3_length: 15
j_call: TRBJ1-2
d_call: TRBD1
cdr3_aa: CAITEGTGPNYGYTF
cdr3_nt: TGTGCCATCACCGAAGGGACAGGCCCTAACTATGGCTACACCTTC

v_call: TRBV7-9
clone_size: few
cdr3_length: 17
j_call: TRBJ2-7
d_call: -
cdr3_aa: CASSPGTGGVRPYEQYF
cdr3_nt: TGTGCCAGCAGCCCAGGTACGGGGGGCGTTCGTCCCTACGAGCAGTACTTC

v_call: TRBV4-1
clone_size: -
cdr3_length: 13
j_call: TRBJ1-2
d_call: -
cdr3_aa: CASSQDGADGYTF
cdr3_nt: TGCGCCAGCAGCCAAGATGGGGCAGACGGCTACACCTTC

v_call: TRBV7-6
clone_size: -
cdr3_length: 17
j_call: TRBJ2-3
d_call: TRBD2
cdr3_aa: CASSTRLAGGALDTQYF
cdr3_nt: TGTGCCAGCAGCACACGACTAGCGGGGGGGGCCCTGGATACGCAGTATTTT

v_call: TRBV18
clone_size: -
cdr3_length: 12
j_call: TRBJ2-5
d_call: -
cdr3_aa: CASSPGRETQYF
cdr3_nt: TGTGCCAGCTCACCAGGGCGAGAGACCCAGTACTTC

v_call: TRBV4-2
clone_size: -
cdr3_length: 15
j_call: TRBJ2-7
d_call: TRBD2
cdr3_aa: CASSQVGAGEYEQYF
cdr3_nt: TGTGCCAGCAGCCAAGTCGGAGCGGGAGAATACGAGCAGTACTTC

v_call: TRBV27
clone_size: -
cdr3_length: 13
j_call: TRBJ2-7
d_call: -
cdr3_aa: CASSFSGAYEQYF
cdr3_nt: TGTGCCAGCAGTTTTTCGGGGGCCTACGAGCAGTACTTC

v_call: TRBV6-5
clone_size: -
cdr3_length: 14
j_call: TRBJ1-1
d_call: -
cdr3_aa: CASSPPGGRSEAFF
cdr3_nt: TGTGCCAGCAGCCCCCCGGGGGGGCGGTCTGAAGCTTTCTTT

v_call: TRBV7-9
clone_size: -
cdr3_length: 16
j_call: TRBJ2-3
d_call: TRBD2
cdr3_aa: CASSLERPSGSDTQYF
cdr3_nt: TGTGCCAGCAGCTTAGAGCGTCCTAGCGGATCAGATACGCAGTATTTT

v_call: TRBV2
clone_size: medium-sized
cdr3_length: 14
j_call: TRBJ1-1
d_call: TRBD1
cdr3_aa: CASSVQGAMTEAFF
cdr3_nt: TGTGCCAGCAGTGTGCAGGGGGCGATGACTGAAGCTTTCTTT

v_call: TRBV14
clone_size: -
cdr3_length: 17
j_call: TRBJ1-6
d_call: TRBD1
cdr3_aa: CASSRGQGSSYNSPLHF
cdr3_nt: TGTGCCAGCAGCCGAGGACAGGGGAGCTCCTATAATTCACCCCTCCACTTT

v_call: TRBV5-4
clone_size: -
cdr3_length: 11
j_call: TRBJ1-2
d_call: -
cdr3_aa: CASSLNYGYTF
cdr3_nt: TGTGCCAGCAGCCTTAATTATGGCTACACCTTC

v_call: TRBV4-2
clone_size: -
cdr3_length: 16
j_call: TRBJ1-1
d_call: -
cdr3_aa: CASSGTNLGVNTEAFF
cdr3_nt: TGTGCCAGCAGCGGGACAAACCTAGGGGTGAACACTGAAGCTTTCTTT

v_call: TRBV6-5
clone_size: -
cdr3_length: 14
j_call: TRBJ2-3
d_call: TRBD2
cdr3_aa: CASGLAGRTDTQYF
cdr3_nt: TGTGCCAGCGGACTAGCGGGACGCACAGATACGCAGTATTTT